This entry features one T cell receptor (beta chain) sequence. The antigen is undetermined. The sample comes from a study of post-analysis software for immune sequencing data. Study-wide context: Patients had relapsing-remitting, secondary progressive or progressive-relapsing multiple sclerosis; some lacked subtype. Notes on the study in general: Elevated frequency relative to controls characterized roughly 5 TRBV segments in patients, TRBV5-6, TRBV5-1 and TRBV20-1 among them. Among multiple sclerosis patients, normalized Chao1 diversity was significantly below that of controls. When the samples were clustered directly with F measure, those that had been prepared in the same batch showed strong co-clustering.

Germline V gives CDR1 LNHNV, CDR2 YYDKDF (reference sequence). V dropped 2 bases and J dropped 5 bases, with 21 bases sitting between them. The CDR3 is 17 amino acids. Each TCR beta cDNA library carried unique molecular identifiers. The T cell input of roughly 0.9 to 11 million gave approximately 460,000 cDNA molecules. TCRdb fed the PCR reads into MiXCR, producing one record per CDR3 protein. The table lists about 200,000 distinct CDR3 sequences, 25% to 30% of them singletons. The sample comprised blood. This chain uses TRBV15 with TRBJ2-5, with a weak D call TRBD2 (7 bases). The sequence was obtained from a girl between 2 and 17 years old with multiple sclerosis. CDR3 coding DNA: TGTGCCACCAGCAGACTTAGGGAGGGGGGTATTGAGGAGACCCAGTACTTC. It is translated as CATSRLREGGIEETQYF.